The 27 T cell receptor beta chains below come from one sample, sequenced in a study of T cell repertoires in cytomegalovirus infection. These TCRs' antigens remain unknown. TCRdb ran MiXCR on the reads and lists one entry per CDR3 protein. Counted here are roughly 990,000 distinct CDR3 sequences, around 30% occurring once; the ten biggest clones make up about 14%. The source material was cultured CD8+ T cells from PBMCs, sampled from culture after CMV antigen stimulation. These receptors were obtained from a human donor in good health (CMV status not recorded). Some clones in this sample may be carry-over from other donors' samples.

This clonotype has just a few counts. The chain uses TRBV19 and TRBJ1-2, with TRBD1 as a possible D gene (6 bases). Deletions cut 6 bases from V and 7 bases from J, with 9 bases between. CDR3 length: 11 amino acids. From germline, CDR1 is LNHDA and CDR2 SQIVND (reference sequence). CDR3 bases: TGTGCCAGTAGCACAGGGCTTGGCTACACCTTC. Its translation: CASSTGLGYTF.

Worth noting for this clonotype: A much larger clone sits a single nucleotide away, making a read error possible. The chain joins TRBV7-6 to TRBJ1-1; D gene unclear. The CDR3 is made up of 11 amino acids. The V gene's germline CDR1 is SGHVS and CDR2 FNYEAQ. CDR3 amino acids: CVSSLEGEAFF. In DNA, the CDR3 is TGTGTCAGCAGCTTAGAGGGTGAAGCTTTCTTT.

This clonotype was recorded many times. The V and J genes are TRBV7-6 and TRBJ2-1; 8 bases align to TRBD2. CDR1 is SGHVS and CDR2 is FNYEAQ in the germline V gene. This CDR3 has 15 amino acids. V gave up 1 base and J gave up 7 bases; unmatched junction bases: 6. The CDR3 loop reads CASSLVTSAWNEQFF. The CDR3 coding sequence is TGTGCCAGCAGCTTAGTGACTAGCGCTTGGAATGAGCAGTTCTTC.

This clonotype has ten or more counts. V gene TRBV4-1 combines with J gene TRBJ1-5; tentative D call: TRBD1 (6 bases). V lost 3 bases, J lost 0 bases, and 12 bases lay in between. CDR1 is MGHRA, CDR2 YSYEKL, per germline. The CDR3 is 16 residues long. In nucleotides, the CDR3 is TGCGCCAGCAGCCAGGGAGACAGGCATAGCAATCAGCCCCAGCATTTT. It codes for CASSQGDRHSNQPQHF.

This chain connects TRBV27 to TRBJ1-2; D is uncertain. Looked up from germline, CDR1 is MNHEY and CDR2 is SMNVEV (reference sequence). Trimming left V 4 bases short and J 4 bases short, with 7 bases between. This CDR3 is built from 12 residues. The CDR3 is CASSSDFYGYTF. The DNA of the CDR3 is TGTGCCAGCAGTTCTGATTTCTATGGCTACACCTTC.

The chain has TRBV19 and TRBJ2-2; D gene unclear. This CDR3 has 15 amino acids. Germline CDR1 LNHDA, CDR2 SQIVND (reference sequence). Trimming took off 6 bases at V and 0 bases at J, with 11 bases between the two ends. This CDR3 reads CASSTTVANTGELFF. The CDR3 nucleotides read TGTGCCAGTAGCACAACAGTGGCGAACACCGGGGAGCTGTTTTTT.

The rearrangement joins TRBV10-3 to TRBJ1-6; perhaps TRBD1 as D (6 bases). The V end was cut by 6 bases, the J end by 5 bases, with 11 bases between. This CDR3 region has 14 residues. Germline-derived CDR1 and CDR2 are ENHRY and SYGVKD. CDR3 sequence reads: CAIRRTVDNSPLHF. The CDR3, as DNA: TGTGCCATCAGGCGGACAGTCGATAATTCACCCCTCCACTTT.

The gene calls are TRBV5-8 and TRBJ1-1; D is perhaps TRBD1 (5 bases). V lost 4 bases and J lost 5, with 18 bases in between. CDR3 length: 15 residues. The germline V gene has CDR1 SGHTS and CDR2 YDEGEE. CDR3 DNA sequence: TGTGCCAGCAGCCGGGGAGCAGGGATGTGGACTGAAGCTTTCTTT. Protein sequence: CASSRGAGMWTEAFF.

V gene TRBV28 combines with J gene TRBJ1-1; 7 nucleotides line up with TRBD1. The germline V gene encodes CDR1 MDHEN and CDR2 SYDVKM. This CDR3 is 15 amino acids long. Trimming removed 8 bases from V and 2 bases from J; junction bases left unmatched: 11. For the CDR3, the DNA is TGTGCCAGCTCCACTTTAAGGGGGCTCAACACTGAAGCTTTCTTT. Translation gives CASSTLRGLNTEAFF.

With respect to this clonotype: The junction shows a germline mismatch at one end, possibly a read error. The chain links TRBV27 to TRBJ1-5; D remains ambiguous. The CDR3 extends over 14 amino acids. CDR1 and CDR2 (germline): MNHEY, SMNVEV (reference sequence). Here the CDR3 DNA reads TGTGCCAGCAGTTTCTACGGAAGCAATCAGTCCCAGCATTTT. Protein: CASSFYGSNQSQHF.

The table lists this clonotype with a few counts. The V and J genes are TRBV12-3 or TRBV12-4 and TRBJ2-3; D is unresolved. Trimming left V 7 bases short and J 0 bases short, with 14 bases between. The CDR3 totals 15 residues. The CDR3 region has the DNA TGTGCCAGCACCTGGGGTCTCTCTAGCACAGATACGCAGTATTTT. Protein product: CASTWGLSSTDTQYF.

This chain uses TRBV2 with TRBJ2-1; D is perhaps TRBD2 (6 bases). CDR1 SNHLY and CDR2 FYNNEI come from the germline V gene. Trimming took off 10 bases at V and 8 bases at J, with 27 bases between the two ends. The CDR3 covers 16 residues. The CDR3 loop reads CANRARDWRAVDEQFF. The DNA of the CDR3 is TGTGCCAACAGAGCCCGGGACTGGCGGGCTGTGGATGAGCAGTTCTTC.

This clonotype was counted only a few times. V is TRBV6-6 and J is TRBJ2-5; 8 positions match TRBD1. The CDR3 runs to 13 residues. The J segment lost 5 bases and the V segment lost 10 bases, leaving 9 bases of the junction unmatched. Germline V gives CDR1 MNHNY, CDR2 SVGAGI (reference sequence). CDR3 residues: CATQGQAGETQYF. The DNA of the CDR3 is TGTGCCACCCAGGGACAGGCGGGGGAGACCCAGTACTTC.

This clonotype showed up many times. The gene calls are TRBV7-4 and TRBJ2-7, with TRBD1 matching 11 bases. V shed 2 bases and J 3 bases; nucleotides not matched to a gene: 9. CDR1 is SGHVT, CDR2 SQSDAQ, per germline. This CDR3 region has 17 residues. The CDR3: CASSLMFRGTGGYEQYF. CDR3 sequence (DNA): TGTGCCAGCAGCTTAATGTTCCGGGGGACAGGGGGCTACGAGCAGTACTTC.

This clonotype has ten or more counts. The V and J genes are TRBV7-2 and TRBJ2-1, with TRBD2 matching over 14 bases. The junction had 20 bases not matched to a gene; V was cut back by 1 base and J by 0 bases. Germline V gene data show CDR1 as SGHTA and CDR2 as FQGNSA. The CDR3 spans 24 residues. The CDR3 reads CASSLEGQAGTSGGPSFSYNEQFF. In nucleotides, the CDR3 is TGTGCCAGCAGCTTAGAGGGGCAGGCCGGGACTAGCGGGGGCCCTTCCTTCTCCTACAATGAGCAGTTCTTC. Together with reference TRBV7-2 and TRBJ2-1, the CDR3 gives the full variable domain: GAGVSQSPSNKVTEKGKDVELRCDPISGHTALYWYRQSLGQGLEFLIYFQGNSAPDKSGLPSDRFSAERTGGSVSTLTIQRTQQEDSAVYLCASSLEGQAGTSGGPSFSYNEQFFGPGTRLTVL.

The chain couples TRBV7-4 to TRBJ2-3; D is unresolved. CDR1 and CDR2 (germline): SGHVT, SQSDAQ. With 8 bases removed from V and 3 bases from J, the gap between germline ends came to 9 bases. The CDR3 covers 12 residues. The CDR3, as DNA: TGTGCCAGCCCTGGCGCGACAGATACGCAGTATTTT. Its translation is CASPGATDTQYF.

The chain recombines TRBV5-6 with TRBJ2-1, with D perhaps being TRBD1 or TRBD2 (5 bases each). V gave up 4 bases and J gave up 4 bases, with 21 bases separating them. The CDR3 is 17 residues long. CDR1 is SGHDT and CDR2 is YYEEEE in the germline V gene. The CDR3 reads CASSPTPGPLGYNEQFF. CDR3 nucleotide sequence: TGTGCCAGCAGCCCCACCCCGGGACCCTTAGGGTACAATGAGCAGTTCTTC. Looking up the rest from reference TRBV5-6 and TRBJ2-1 gives the full variable domain: DAGVTQSPTHLIKTRGQQVTLRCSPKSGHDTVSWYQQALGQGPQFIFQYYEEEERQRGNFPDRFSGHQFPNYSSELNVNALLLGDSALYLCASSPTPGPLGYNEQFFGPGTRLTVL.

Concerning this clonotype itself: With a much larger clone just one base away, this may be a read error. J is TRBJ1-1 and V is TRBV7-6; D is unclear. CDR1 and CDR2 (germline): SGHVS, FNYEAQ. The V and J ends lost 7 bases and 4 bases respectively, with 16 bases between them. This CDR3 spans 14 amino acids. The chain's CDR3 is CASNLNDPTTEAFF. DNA for the CDR3: TGTGCCAGCAACTTGAACGATCCGACCACTGAAGCTTTCTTT.

This clonotype was observed many times. The chain joins TRBV7-8 to TRBJ2-1; D is uncertain. The CDR3 runs to 16 residues. CDR1 is SGHVS, CDR2 FQNEAQ, per germline. Trimming shortened V by 0 bases and J by 0 bases, and 9 bases separated the two germline ends. CDR3 nucleotides: TGTGCCAGCAGCTTAGCAGGGCTGAGCTCCTACAATGAGCAGTTCTTC. Residues: CASSLAGLSSYNEQFF.

The V call is TRBV5-5, the J call TRBJ2-1; 10 nucleotides line up with TRBD2. Germline assignment: CDR1 SGHKS and CDR2 YYEKEE (reference sequence). V gave up 3 bases and J gave up 11 bases; unmatched junction bases: 17. The CDR3 covers 17 residues. Here the CDR3 DNA reads TGTGCCAGCAGCTCCTCCGGGACTAGCGCCTCCAGGGGCCAGCAGTTCTTC. It encodes CASSSSGTSASRGQQFF.

In this sample, this clonotype turned up a few times. The chain uses TRBV6-6 and TRBJ2-3; the match to TRBD1 covers 7 bases. The CDR3 loop spans 14 amino acids. Germline-derived CDR1 and CDR2 are MNHNY and SVGAGI (reference sequence). V gave up 6 bases and J gave up 4 bases; unmatched junction bases: 7. The CDR3 region is CASRRTGDPDTQYF. In DNA form, the CDR3 reads TGTGCCAGCAGGCGGACAGGAGACCCAGATACGCAGTATTTT.

This rearrangement joins TRBV7-8 to TRBJ2-1, with D possibly being TRBD2 (6 bases). The V gene lost 11 bases and the J gene lost 10 bases, with 24 bases spanning the gap. Germline V gene data show CDR1 as SGHVS and CDR2 as FQNEAQ. This CDR3 contains 14 residues. The CDR3 reads CASAVSGTKEEQFF. The DNA of the CDR3 is TGTGCCTCCGCGGTTAGCGGCACTAAAGAAGAGCAGTTCTTC. Variable domain in full (rest from reference TRBV7-8 and TRBJ2-1): GAGVSQSPRYKVAKRGQDVALRCDPISGHVSLFWYQQALGQGPEFLTYFQNEAQLDKSGLPSDRFFAERPEGSVSTLKIQRTQQEDSAVYLCASAVSGTKEEQFFGPGTRLTVL.

This clonotype was seen repeatedly, ten times or more. The gene calls are TRBV7-9 and TRBJ2-1; the match to TRBD1 covers 8 bases. From germline, CDR1 is SEHNR and CDR2 FQNEAQ (reference sequence). J was trimmed by 3 bases and V by 1 base; bases with no gene match: 17. CDR3 length: 20 amino acids. The CDR3 region has the DNA TGTGCCAGCAGCTTAGGTCCGACAGGGGATGCTGGCTTAGGCTACAATGAGCAGTTCTTC. Encoded protein: CASSLGPTGDAGLGYNEQFF.

The chain recombines TRBV24-1 with TRBJ2-2; D unresolved. Trimming stripped 0 bases from V and 8 bases from J, with 15 bases between. This CDR3 contains 16 residues. Germline V gene sequence: CDR1 KGHDR, CDR2 SFDVKD. The CDR3 here is CATSDLRYTVSGELFF. CDR3 sequence (DNA): TGTGCCACCAGTGATTTGCGCTACACCGTTTCTGGGGAGCTGTTTTTT.

J is TRBJ1-2 and V is TRBV10-3; no definite D call. The CDR3 sequence is 15 residues long. V was trimmed by 5 bases and J by 4 bases, leaving 17 bases between them. Germline CDR1 reads ENHRY; CDR2 reads SYGVKD. CDR3 amino acids: CAISTSGSVLYGYTF. Written as DNA, the CDR3 is TGTGCCATCAGTACTTCCGGGTCAGTTCTCTATGGCTACACCTTC.

This clonotype has ten or more counts. The V and J genes are TRBV7-2 and TRBJ2-7; no definite D call. With 3 bases removed from V and 2 bases from J, the gap between germline ends came to 8 bases. This CDR3 is 13 amino acids long. CDR1 is SGHTA and CDR2 is FQGNSA in the germline V gene. CDR3 nucleotide sequence: TGTGCCAGCAGCTTTTACGGAGCCTACGAGCAGTACTTC. It yields the protein CASSFYGAYEQYF. Full variable domain (outside the CDR3, taken from reference TRBV7-2 and TRBJ2-7): GAGVSQSPSNKVTEKGKDVELRCDPISGHTALYWYRQSLGQGLEFLIYFQGNSAPDKSGLPSDRFSAERTGGSVSTLTIQRTQQEDSAVYLCASSFYGAYEQYFGPGTRLTVT.

The V gene is TRBV5-6, the J gene TRBJ1-1; no firm D call. Per germline, CDR1 SGHDT and CDR2 YYEEEE. This CDR3 spans 14 amino acids. Trimming took 0 bases from V and 1 from J, leaving 7 bases between them. The CDR3 sequence is CASSLGHANTEAFF. CDR3 coding DNA: TGTGCCAGCAGCTTGGGACACGCGAACACTGAAGCTTTCTTT.